A selection of T cell receptor beta chains follows, all from one sample in a study of blood T cell repertoires in COVID-19. Sequenced by immunoSEQ multiplex PCR; TCRdb stores in-frame clones only, minus some. The table lists roughly 410,000 clones, 80% to 90% of them singletons. The sequenced sample consisted of peripheral blood. These receptors all stem from a man aged 40-49 years with acute or convalescent COVID-19. The CDR3 runs from the conserved cysteine through the conserved F or W. Size is stated for part of the rows, as once, few or many counts, or as a class when the clone is expanded.

j_call,clone_size,v_call,cdr3_aa
TRBJ1-4,NA,TRBV5-1,CASSLGPGTNEKLFF
TRBJ2-1,NA,TRBV24-1,CATSDQKVLSNEQFF
TRBJ2-7,NA,TRBV28,CASSLFASEDYEQYF
TRBJ1-6,NA,TRBV28,CASRPPRDRGPDSPLHF
TRBJ1-2,once,TRBV3-1/TRBV3-2,CASSHRGADFSGYTF
TRBJ1-1,NA,TRBV19,CASSSRWSRNTEAFF
TRBJ2-2,NA,TRBV5-1,CASSPGLAANTGELFF
TRBJ2-2,NA,TRBV28,CASIKWAGDGELFF
TRBJ1-4,NA,TRBV7-9,CASSLSQGQIGEKLFF
TRBJ1-6,NA,TRBV9,CASSVAGRETSPLHF
TRBJ2-7,NA,TRBV27,CASSFGQSYEQYF
TRBJ2-7,NA,TRBV5-1,CASSLVQGKTYEQYF
TRBJ1-5,NA,TRBV6-5,CASSVYRGGQPQHF
TRBJ1-4,NA,TRBV7-9,CASSLDSYNEKLFF
TRBJ1-1,NA,TRBV14,CASSRQTGKAEAFF
TRBJ1-4,NA,TRBV5-1,CASSLGEGEEILFF
TRBJ2-1,NA,TRBV5-1,CASSLEGGTGDHEQFF
TRBJ2-7,NA,TRBV3-1/TRBV3-2,CASSLGQAAYEQYF
TRBJ2-2,NA,TRBV7-9,CASSLGGQGFTGELFF
TRBJ1-6,NA,TRBV27,CASSLGGFGSPLHF
TRBJ1-5,NA,TRBV19,CASSISVSNQPQHF
TRBJ2-2,NA,TRBV27,CASSPRPGQGKRGELFF
TRBJ1-2,NA,TRBV28,CASSSLFWGRHGYTF
TRBJ2-7,once,TRBV20-1,CSASGRGEQYF
TRBJ1-2,NA,TRBV5-4,CASSLGGGPTGYTF
TRBJ2-5,NA,TRBV28,CASSSNTFRGETQYF
TRBJ2-3,NA,TRBV19,CASGGFAGTDTQYF
TRBJ1-5,NA,TRBV5-5,CASSSQGGRDQPQHF
TRBJ2-5,NA,TRBV3-1/TRBV3-2,CASSPGTSGGARETQYF
TRBJ2-7,NA,TRBV19,CASSITGTATYEQYF
TRBJ2-3,NA,TRBV28,CASSFSFRWLDTQYF
TRBJ2-1,NA,TRBV5-4,CASSFDSKANEQFF
TRBJ2-7,NA,TRBV6-5,CASNPRAFSYEQYF
TRBJ1-2,NA,TRBV6-1,CASSEPNRVRNYGYTF
TRBJ1-5,NA,TRBV24-1,CATSDSGKGDQPQHF
TRBJ2-7,once,TRBV6-2/TRBV6-3,CASSYSVAVSSYEQYF
TRBJ1-2,NA,TRBV3-1/TRBV3-2,CASSQDPPAGGRGGYTF
TRBJ1-5,NA,TRBV7-2,CASSLRGQGGQPQHF
TRBJ1-3,NA,TRBV25-1,CASSVNPGTGEGNTIYF
TRBJ2-5,NA,TRBV7-9,CASRPAASPTETQYF
TRBJ2-7,NA,TRBV29-1,CSVRAGGHLEQYF
TRBJ1-2,NA,TRBV21-1,CASSRDRGYYGYTF
TRBJ1-6,NA,TRBV28,CASSSGIVNPSPLHF
TRBJ2-5,NA,TRBV12-5,CASGLADRGWGETQYF
TRBJ1-2,NA,TRBV18,CASSPPAGARYGYTF
TRBJ1-6,NA,TRBV28,CASTPLPGTAPRSPLHF
TRBJ2-2,NA,TRBV6-2/TRBV6-3,CASSYPQLAGGSGELFF
TRBJ2-1,NA,TRBV4-1,CASSQAWASSYNEQFF
TRBJ1-5,NA,TRBV27,CASSSLFGSNQPQHF
TRBJ1-4,NA,TRBV18,CASSPDRGREKLFF
TRBJ1-4,NA,TRBV19,CASSRPSLEAEKLFF
TRBJ2-5,once,TRBV19,CASKLRETQYF
TRBJ2-7,NA,TRBV9,CASSFRDRVFGEQYF
TRBJ2-7,NA,TRBV4-1,CASSPGSSYEQYF